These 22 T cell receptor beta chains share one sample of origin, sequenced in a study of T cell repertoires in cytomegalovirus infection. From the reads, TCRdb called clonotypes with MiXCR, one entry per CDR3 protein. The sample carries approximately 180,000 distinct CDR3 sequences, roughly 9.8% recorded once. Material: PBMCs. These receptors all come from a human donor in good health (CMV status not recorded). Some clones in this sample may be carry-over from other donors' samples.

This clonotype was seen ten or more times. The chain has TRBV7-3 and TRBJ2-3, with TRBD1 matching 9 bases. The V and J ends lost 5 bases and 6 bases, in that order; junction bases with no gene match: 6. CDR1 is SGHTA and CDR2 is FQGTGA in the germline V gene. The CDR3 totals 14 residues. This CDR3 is CASSTTGGGDTQYF. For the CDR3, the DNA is TGTGCCAGCAGCACAACAGGGGGCGGCGATACGCAGTATTTT. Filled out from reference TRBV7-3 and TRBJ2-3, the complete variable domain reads GAGVSQTPSNKVTEKGKYVELRCDPISGHTALYWYRQSLGQGPEFLIYFQGTGAADDSGLPNDRFFAVRPEGSVSTLKIQRTERGDSAVYLCASSTTGGGDTQYFGPGTRLTVL.

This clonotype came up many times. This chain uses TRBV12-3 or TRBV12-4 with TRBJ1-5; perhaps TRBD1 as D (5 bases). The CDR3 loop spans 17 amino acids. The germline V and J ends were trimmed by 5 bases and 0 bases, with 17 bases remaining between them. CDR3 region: CASSPARGADSNQPQHF. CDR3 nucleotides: TGTGCCAGCAGTCCCGCCCGCGGGGCCGATAGCAATCAGCCCCAGCATTTT.

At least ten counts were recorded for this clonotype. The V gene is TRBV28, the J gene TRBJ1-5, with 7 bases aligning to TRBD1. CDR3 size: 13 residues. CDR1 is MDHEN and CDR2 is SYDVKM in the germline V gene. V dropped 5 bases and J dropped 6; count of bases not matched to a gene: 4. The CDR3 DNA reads TGTGCCAGCAGTAGGGCAGGGGGTCAGCCCCAGCATTTT. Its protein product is CASSRAGGQPQHF. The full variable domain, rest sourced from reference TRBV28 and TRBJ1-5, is DVKVTQSSRYLVKRTGEKVFLECVQDMDHENMFWYRQDPGLGLRLIYFSYDVKMKEKGDIPEGYSVSREKKERFSLILESASTNQTSMYLCASSRAGGQPQHFGDGTRLSIL.

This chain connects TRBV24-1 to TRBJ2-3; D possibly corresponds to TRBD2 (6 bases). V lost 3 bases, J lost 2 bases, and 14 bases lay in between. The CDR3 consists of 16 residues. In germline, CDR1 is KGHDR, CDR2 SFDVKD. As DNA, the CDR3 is TGTGCCACCAGTGATAGGAGGGGATACGACACAGATACGCAGTATTTT. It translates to CATSDRRGYDTDTQYF.

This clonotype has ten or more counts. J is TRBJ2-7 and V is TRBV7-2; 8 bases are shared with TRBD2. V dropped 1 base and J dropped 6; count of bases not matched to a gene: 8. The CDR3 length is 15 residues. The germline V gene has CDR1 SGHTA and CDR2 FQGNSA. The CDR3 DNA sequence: TGTGCCAGCAGCTTAGACCGGGAGGGCTTCCGCGAGCAGTACTTC. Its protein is CASSLDREGFREQYF.

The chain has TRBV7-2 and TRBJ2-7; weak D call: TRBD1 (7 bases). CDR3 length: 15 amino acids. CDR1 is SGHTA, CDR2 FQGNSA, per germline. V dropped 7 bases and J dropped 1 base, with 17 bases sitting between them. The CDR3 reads CASTPGGTGSYEQYF. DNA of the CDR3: TGTGCCAGCACGCCAGGGGGGACCGGGTCCTACGAGCAGTACTTC.

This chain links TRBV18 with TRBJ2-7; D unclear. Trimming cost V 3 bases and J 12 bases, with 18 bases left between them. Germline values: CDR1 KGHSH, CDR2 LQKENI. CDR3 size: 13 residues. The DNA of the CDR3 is TGTGCCAGCTCACCGACGCGATCCCTATTCGGGTACTTC. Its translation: CASSPTRSLFGYF.

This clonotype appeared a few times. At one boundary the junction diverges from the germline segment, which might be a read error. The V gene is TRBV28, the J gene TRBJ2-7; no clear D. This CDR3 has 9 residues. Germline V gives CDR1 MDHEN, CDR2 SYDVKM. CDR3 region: CASTDELYF. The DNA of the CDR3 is TGTGCCAGCACTGATGAGCTGTACTTC. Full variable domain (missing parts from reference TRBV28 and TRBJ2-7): DVKVTQSSRYLVKRTGEKVFLECVQDMDHENMFWYRQDPGLGLRLIYFSYDVKMKEKGDIPEGYSVSREKKERFSLILESASTNQTSMYLCASTDELYFGPGTRLTVT.

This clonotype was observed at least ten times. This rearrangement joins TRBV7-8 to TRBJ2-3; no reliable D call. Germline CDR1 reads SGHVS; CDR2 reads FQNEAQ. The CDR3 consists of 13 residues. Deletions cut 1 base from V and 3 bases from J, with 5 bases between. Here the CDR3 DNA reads TGTGCCAGCAGCTTAGGCACTACAGATACGCAGTATTTT. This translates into CASSLGTTDTQYF. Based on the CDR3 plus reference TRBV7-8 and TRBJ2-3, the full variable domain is GAGVSQSPRYKVAKRGQDVALRCDPISGHVSLFWYQQALGQGPEFLTYFQNEAQLDKSGLPSDRFFAERPEGSVSTLKIQRTQQEDSAVYLCASSLGTTDTQYFGPGTRLTVL.

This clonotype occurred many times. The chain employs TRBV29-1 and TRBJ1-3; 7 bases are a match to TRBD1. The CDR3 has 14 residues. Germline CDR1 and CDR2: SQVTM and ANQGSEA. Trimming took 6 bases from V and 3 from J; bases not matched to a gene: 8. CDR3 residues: CSVGLGQVGNTIYF. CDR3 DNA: TGCAGCGTGGGCCTTGGACAGGTTGGAAACACCATATATTTT.

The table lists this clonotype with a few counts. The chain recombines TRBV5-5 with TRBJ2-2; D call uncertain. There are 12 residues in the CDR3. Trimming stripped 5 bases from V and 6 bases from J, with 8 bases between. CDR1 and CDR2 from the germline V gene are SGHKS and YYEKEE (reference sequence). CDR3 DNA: TGTGCCAGCAGTTGGCGGTCCGGGGAGCTGTTTTTT. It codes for CASSWRSGELFF. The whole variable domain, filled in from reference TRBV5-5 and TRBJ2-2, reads DAGVTQSPTHLIKTRGQQVTLRCSPISGHKSVSWYQQVLGQGPQFIFQYYEKEERGRGNFPDRFSARQFPNYSSELNVNALLLGDSALYLCASSWRSGELFFGEGSRLTVL.

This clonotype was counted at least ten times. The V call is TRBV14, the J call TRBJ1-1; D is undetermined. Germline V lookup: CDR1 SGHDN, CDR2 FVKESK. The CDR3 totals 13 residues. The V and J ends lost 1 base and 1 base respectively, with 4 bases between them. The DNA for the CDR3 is TGTGCCAGCAGCCAAGCGAGGAACACTGAAGCTTTCTTT. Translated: CASSQARNTEAFF.

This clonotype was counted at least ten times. The CDR3 nucleotides are TGTGCCAGCAGCTATTCCGGGACAGGGAAGAGGACTGAAGCTTTCTTT. Translating it yields CASSYSGTGKRTEAFF. The V and J genes are TRBV7-2 and TRBJ1-1, with 9 positions matching TRBD1. The CDR3 runs 16 residues. V lost 4 bases and J lost 5; bases outside the gene matches: 11. Germline-derived CDR1 and CDR2 are SGHTA and FQGNSA.

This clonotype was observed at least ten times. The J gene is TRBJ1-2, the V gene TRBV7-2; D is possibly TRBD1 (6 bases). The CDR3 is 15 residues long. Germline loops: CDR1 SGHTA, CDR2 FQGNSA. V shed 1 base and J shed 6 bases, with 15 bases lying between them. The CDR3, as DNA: TGTGCCAGCAGCTTAGGTCTGGCAGGGGCCGATGGCTACACCTTC. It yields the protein CASSLGLAGADGYTF.

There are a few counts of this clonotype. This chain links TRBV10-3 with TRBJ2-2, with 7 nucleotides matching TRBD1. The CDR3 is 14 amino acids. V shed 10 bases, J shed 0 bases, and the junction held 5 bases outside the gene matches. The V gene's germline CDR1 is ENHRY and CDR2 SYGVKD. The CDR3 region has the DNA TGTGCCACCGGACAGGATGCGAACACCGGGGAGCTGTTTTTT. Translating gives CATGQDANTGELFF.

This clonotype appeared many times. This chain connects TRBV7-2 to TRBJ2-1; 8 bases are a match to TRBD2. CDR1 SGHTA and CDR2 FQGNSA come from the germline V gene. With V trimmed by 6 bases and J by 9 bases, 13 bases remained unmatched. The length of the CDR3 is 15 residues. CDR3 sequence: CASRITGGVGGEQFF. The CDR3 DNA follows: TGTGCCAGCAGAATAACGGGGGGGGTCGGGGGTGAGCAGTTCTTC.

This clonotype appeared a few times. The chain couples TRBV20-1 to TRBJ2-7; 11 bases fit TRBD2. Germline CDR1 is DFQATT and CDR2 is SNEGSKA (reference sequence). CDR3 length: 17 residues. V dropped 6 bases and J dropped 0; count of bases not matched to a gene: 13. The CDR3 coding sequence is TGCAGTGCCTTCCCCTCACTAGCGGGAGTTAGCTCCTACGAGCAGTACTTC. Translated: CSAFPSLAGVSSYEQYF.

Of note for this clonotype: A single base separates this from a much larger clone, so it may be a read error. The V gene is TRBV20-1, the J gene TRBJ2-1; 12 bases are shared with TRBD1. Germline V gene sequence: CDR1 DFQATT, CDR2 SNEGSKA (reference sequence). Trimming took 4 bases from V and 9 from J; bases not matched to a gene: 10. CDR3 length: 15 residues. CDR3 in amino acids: CSANNPGQGASEQFF. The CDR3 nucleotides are TGCAGTGCTAACAACCCGGGACAGGGGGCAAGTGAGCAGTTCTTC.

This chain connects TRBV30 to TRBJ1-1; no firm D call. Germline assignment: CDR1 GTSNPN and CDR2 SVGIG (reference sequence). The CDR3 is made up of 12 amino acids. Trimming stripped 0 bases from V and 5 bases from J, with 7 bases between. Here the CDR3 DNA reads TGTGCCTGGAGTGTGGGATTGACTGAAGCTTTCTTT. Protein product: CAWSVGLTEAFF.

The DNA for the CDR3 is TGTGCCAGCAGTTCTCGTCTAGCGCGACAGACTAATGAAAAACTGTTTTTT. Protein sequence: CASSSRLARQTNEKLFF. The chain uses TRBV6-6 and TRBJ1-4; weak D call: TRBD1 (5 bases). Per the germline V gene, CDR1 is MNHNY and CDR2 is SVGAGI (reference sequence). Trimming stripped 4 bases from V and 2 bases from J, with 17 bases between. The CDR3 has 17 residues.

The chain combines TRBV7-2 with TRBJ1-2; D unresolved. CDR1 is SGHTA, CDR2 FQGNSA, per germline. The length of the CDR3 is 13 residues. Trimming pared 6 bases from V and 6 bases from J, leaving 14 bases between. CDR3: CASSLHRDDGYTF. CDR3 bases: TGTGCCAGCAGTCTCCACAGAGACGATGGCTACACCTTC.

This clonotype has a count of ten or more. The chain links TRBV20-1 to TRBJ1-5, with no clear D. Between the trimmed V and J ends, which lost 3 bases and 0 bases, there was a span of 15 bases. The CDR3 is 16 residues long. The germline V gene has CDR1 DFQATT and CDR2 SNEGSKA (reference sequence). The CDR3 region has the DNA TGCAGTGCTAGCCCGACGGCGGGATATAGCAATCAGCCCCAGCATTTT. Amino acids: CSASPTAGYSNQPQHF.